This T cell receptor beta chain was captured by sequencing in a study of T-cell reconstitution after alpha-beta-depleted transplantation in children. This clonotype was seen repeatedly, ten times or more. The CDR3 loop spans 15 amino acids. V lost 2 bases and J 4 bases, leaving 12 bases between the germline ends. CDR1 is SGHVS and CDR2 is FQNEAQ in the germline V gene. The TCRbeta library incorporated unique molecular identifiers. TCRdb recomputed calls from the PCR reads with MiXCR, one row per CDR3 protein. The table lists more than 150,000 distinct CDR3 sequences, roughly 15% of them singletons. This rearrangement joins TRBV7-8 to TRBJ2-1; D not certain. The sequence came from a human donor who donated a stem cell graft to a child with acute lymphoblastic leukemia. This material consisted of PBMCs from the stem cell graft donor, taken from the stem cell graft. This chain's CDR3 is CASSLNVGGYNEQFF. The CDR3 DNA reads TGTGCCAGCAGCTTAAATGTCGGCGGATACAATGAGCAGTTCTTC.